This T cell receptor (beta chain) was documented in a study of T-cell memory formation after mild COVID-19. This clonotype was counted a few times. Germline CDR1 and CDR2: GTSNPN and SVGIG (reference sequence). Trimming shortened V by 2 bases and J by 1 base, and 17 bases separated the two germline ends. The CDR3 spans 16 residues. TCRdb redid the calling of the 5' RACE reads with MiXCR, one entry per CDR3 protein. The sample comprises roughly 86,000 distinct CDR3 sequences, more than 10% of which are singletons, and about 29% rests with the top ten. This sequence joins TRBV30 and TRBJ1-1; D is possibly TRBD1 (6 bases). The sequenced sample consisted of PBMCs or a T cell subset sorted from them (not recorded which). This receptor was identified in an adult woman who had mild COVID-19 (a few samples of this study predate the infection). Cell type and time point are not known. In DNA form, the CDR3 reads TGTGCCTGGAGTCAAACCCCCCCCAGGGGGAACACTGAAGCTTTCTTT. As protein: CAWSQTPPRGNTEAFF.